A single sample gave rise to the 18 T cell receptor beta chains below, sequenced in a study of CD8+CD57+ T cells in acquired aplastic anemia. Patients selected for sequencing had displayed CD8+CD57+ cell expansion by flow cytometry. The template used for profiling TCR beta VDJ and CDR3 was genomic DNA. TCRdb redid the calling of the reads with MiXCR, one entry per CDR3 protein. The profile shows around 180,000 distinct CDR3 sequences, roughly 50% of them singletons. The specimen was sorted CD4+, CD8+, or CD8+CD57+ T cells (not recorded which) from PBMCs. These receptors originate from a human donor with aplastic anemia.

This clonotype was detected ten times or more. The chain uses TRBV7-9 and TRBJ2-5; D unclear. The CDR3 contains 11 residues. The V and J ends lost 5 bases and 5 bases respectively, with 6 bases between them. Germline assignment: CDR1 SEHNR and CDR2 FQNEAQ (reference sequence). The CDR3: CASSLLETQYF. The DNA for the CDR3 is TGTGCCAGCAGCCTACTTGAGACCCAGTACTTC.

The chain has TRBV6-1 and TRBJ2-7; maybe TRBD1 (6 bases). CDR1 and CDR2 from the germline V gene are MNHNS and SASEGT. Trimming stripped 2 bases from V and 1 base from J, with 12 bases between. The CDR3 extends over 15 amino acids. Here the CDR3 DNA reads TGTGCCAGCAGTGAAAGAGGGGGAGAATCCTACGAGCAGTACTTC. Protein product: CASSERGGESYEQYF.

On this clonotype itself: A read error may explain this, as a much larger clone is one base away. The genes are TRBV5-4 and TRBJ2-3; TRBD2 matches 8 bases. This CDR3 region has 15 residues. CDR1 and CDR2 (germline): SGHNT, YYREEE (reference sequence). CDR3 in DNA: TGTGCCAGCAGCTCAGCGGGACTAGGCACAGATACGCGGTATTTT. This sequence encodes CASSSAGLGTDTRYF.

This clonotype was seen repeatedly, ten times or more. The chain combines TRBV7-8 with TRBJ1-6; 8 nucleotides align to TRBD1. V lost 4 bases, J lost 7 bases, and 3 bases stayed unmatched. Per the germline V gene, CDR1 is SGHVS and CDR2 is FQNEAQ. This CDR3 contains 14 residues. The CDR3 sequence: CASSSDRVNSPLHF. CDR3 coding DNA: TGTGCCAGCAGCTCGGACAGGGTGAATTCACCCCTCCACTTT.

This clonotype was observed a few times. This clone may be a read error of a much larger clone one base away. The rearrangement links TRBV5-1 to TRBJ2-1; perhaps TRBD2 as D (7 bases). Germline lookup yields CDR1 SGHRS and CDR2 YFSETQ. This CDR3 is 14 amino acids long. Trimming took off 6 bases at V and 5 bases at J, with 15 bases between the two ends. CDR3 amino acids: CASNERGGHNEQFF. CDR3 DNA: TGCGCCAGCAATGAGAGGGGGGGCCACAATGAGCAGTTCTTC.

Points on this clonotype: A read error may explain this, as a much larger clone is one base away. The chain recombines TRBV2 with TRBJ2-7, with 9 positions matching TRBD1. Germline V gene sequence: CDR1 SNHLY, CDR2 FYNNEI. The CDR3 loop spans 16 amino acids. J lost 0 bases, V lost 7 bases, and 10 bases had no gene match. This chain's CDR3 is CASNPPWTGVSYEQYF. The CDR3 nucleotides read TGTGCCAGCAATCCCCCGTGGACAGGGGTCTCCTACGAGCAGTACTTC.

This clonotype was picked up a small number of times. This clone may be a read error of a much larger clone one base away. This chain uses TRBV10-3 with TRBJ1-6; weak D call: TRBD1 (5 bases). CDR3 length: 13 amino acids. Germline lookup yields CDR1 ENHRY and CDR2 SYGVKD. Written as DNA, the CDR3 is TGTGCCAGCAGTTACGGGACGAATTCACCCCTCCACTTT. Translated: CASSYGTNSPLHF.

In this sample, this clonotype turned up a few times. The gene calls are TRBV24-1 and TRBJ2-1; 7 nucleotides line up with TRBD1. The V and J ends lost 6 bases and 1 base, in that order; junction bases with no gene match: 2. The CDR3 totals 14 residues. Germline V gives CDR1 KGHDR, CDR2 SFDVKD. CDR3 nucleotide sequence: TGTGCCACCAGTAGCAGGGGGTCCTACAATGAGCAGTTCTTC. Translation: CATSSRGSYNEQFF.

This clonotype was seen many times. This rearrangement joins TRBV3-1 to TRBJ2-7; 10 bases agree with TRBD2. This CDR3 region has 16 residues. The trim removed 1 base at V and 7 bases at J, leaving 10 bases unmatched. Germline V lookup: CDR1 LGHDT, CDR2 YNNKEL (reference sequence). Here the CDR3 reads CASSQARAGGRDEQYF. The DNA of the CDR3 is TGTGCCAGCAGCCAAGCTAGAGCGGGGGGGAGGGATGAGCAGTACTTC.

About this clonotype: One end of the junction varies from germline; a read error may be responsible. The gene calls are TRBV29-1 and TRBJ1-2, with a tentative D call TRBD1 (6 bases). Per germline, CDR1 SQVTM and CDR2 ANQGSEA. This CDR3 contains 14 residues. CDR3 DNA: TGCAGCGTTGAAGATCGGGACACTCGAGGTGGCCACACCTTC. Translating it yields CSVEDRDTRGGHTF.

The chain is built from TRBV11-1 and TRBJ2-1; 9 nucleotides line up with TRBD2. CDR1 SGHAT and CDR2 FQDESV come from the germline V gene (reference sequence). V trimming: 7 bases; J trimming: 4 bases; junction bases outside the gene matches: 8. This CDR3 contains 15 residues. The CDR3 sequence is CASTLTSGPYNEQFF. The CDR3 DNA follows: TGTGCCAGCACCCTGACTAGCGGACCTTACAATGAGCAGTTCTTC.

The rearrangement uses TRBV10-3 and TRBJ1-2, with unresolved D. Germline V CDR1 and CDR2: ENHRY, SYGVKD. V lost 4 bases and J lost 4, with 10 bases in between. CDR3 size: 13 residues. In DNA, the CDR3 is TGTGCCATCAGTGCCCAGGAAGGCTATGGCTACACCTTC. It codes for CAISAQEGYGYTF.

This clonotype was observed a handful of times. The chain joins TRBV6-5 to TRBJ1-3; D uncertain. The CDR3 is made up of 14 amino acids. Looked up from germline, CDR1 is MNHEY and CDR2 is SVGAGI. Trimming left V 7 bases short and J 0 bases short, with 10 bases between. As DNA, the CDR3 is TGTGCCAGCAACTTACTCCTCTCTGGAAACACCATATATTTT. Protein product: CASNLLLSGNTIYF.

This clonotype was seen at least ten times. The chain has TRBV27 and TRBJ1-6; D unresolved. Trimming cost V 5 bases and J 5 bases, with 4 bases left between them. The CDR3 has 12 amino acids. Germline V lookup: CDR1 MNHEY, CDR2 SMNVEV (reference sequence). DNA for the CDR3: TGTGCCAGCAGTCACCATAATTCACCCCTCCACTTT. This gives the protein CASSHHNSPLHF.

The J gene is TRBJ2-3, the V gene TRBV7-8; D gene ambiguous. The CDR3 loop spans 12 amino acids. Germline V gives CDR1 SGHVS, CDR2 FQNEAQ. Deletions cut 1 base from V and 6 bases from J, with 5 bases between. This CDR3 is CASSLELDTQYF. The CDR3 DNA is TGTGCCAGCAGCTTAGAGTTGGATACGCAGTATTTT.

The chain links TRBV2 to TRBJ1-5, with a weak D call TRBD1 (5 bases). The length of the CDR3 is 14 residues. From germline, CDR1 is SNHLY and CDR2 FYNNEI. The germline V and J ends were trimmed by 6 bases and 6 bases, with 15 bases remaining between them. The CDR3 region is CASRPGTTGQPQHF. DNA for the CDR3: TGTGCCAGCAGACCAGGGACGACGGGTCAGCCCCAGCATTTT.

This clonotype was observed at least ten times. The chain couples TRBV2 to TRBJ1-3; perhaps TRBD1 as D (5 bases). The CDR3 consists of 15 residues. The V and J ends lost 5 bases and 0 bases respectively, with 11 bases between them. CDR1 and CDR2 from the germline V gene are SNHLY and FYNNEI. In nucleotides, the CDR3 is TGTGCCAGCAGTCGGGACGTAACCTCTGGAAACACCATATATTTT. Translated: CASSRDVTSGNTIYF.

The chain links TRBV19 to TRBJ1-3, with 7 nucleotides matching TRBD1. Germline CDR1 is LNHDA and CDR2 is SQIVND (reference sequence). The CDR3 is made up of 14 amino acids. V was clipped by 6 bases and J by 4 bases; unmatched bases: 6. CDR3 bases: TGTGCCAGTAGATTGACAGGGTTGGGAAACACCATATATTTT. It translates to CASRLTGLGNTIYF.